This T cell receptor beta chain was recovered during a study of T cells in Graves' hyperthyroidism and ophthalmopathy. RNA transcripts yielded amplified TCR beta CDR3 regions. TCR CDR3 regions were first amplified by RT-PCR with HTBI primers. TCRdb independently ran MiXCR on the multiplex PCR reads; one entry per CDR3 protein. The table has approximately 620,000 distinct CDR3 sequences, more than 15% seen once. Germline V lookup: CDR1 SGHTS, CDR2 YDEGEE. V lost 0 bases, J lost 0 bases, and 7 bases lay in between. The CDR3 has 15 residues. Lactation, pregnancy, other autoimmune disease or uncontrolled infection led to exclusion of patients. General study findings and limits: Among clonotypes expanded in thyroid above 0.001, most were also found in blood. In the analysis, a 13 V-J model separated ophthalmopathy from stable hyperthyroidism. Median prediction lead before ophthalmopathy onset was 6.5 to 7 months with the model.

This clonotype turned up a few times. Its antigen remains unknown. The TCR originated in a woman in her forties with Graves' ophthalmopathy. This chain links TRBV5-8 with TRBJ2-1; D unresolved. Material for sequencing was blood. DNA of the CDR3: TGTGCCAGCAGCTTGGGTGTTCACTCCTACAATGAGCAGTTCTTC. Protein product: CASSLGVHSYNEQFF. The variable domain in full, with the rest retrieved from reference TRBV5-8 and TRBJ2-1, is EAGVTQSPTHLIKTRGQQATLRCSPISGHTSVYWYQQALGLGLQFLLWYDEGEERNRGNFPPRFSGRQFPNYSSELNVNALELEDSALYLCASSLGVHSYNEQFFGPGTRLTVL.